The 24 T cell receptor beta chains below all came from one sample that was sequenced in a study of CD8 T cells in Susac syndrome. Random hexamers were used to reverse transcribe an amount of about 0.5 to 1 ug RNA. TCRdb processed the immunoSEQ multiplex PCR reads anew with MiXCR; each CDR3 protein has one entry. Seen here are about 120,000 distinct CDR3 sequences, roughly 94% observed once, and the top ten hold roughly 0.098%. Sequencing input: CD4+ T cells from PBMCs. These TCRs come from a human donor in good health.

For the CDR3, the DNA is TGCGCCAGCAGCCGATCCACACCGGGGCCTGAAGCTTTCTTT. This sequence encodes CASSRSTPGPEAFF. The J gene is TRBJ1-1, the V gene TRBV5-1, with a tentative D call TRBD1 (5 bases). This CDR3 has 14 amino acids. CDR1 is SGHRS and CDR2 is YFSETQ in the germline V gene. V gave up 4 bases and J gave up 6 bases, with 16 bases separating them.

The CDR3 is CASSLGQGGAEAFF. The CDR3 nucleotides are TGTGCCAGCAGCTTAGGACAGGGTGGGGCTGAAGCTTTCTTT. The chain is built from TRBV7-8 and TRBJ1-1; TRBD1 matches at 7 bases. Losses at the gene ends were 1 base for V and 6 bases for J; bases not matched to a gene: 5. The CDR3 totals 14 residues. Per the germline V gene, CDR1 is SGHVS and CDR2 is FQNEAQ. Complete variable domain (other parts from reference TRBV7-8 and TRBJ1-1): GAGVSQSPRYKVAKRGQDVALRCDPISGHVSLFWYQQALGQGPEFLTYFQNEAQLDKSGLPSDRFFAERPEGSVSTLKIQRTQQEDSAVYLCASSLGQGGAEAFFGQGTRLTVV.

The chain links TRBV28 to TRBJ2-6; D not certain. V shed 5 bases and J shed 0 bases, with 17 bases lying between them. There are 18 residues in the CDR3. From germline, CDR1 is MDHEN and CDR2 SYDVKM. CDR3 protein: CASSPLGIPSSGANVLTF. CDR3 coding DNA: TGTGCCAGCAGTCCGCTAGGTATCCCGAGCTCTGGGGCCAACGTCCTGACTTTC.

The chain uses TRBV4-3 and TRBJ2-7; the match to TRBD1 covers 8 bases. V lost 0 bases, J lost 3 bases, and 4 bases stayed unmatched. The CDR3 consists of 15 residues. CDR1 LGHNA and CDR2 YSLEER come from the germline V gene. CDR3 residues: CASSQDLGTGYEQYF. In DNA, the CDR3 is TGCGCCAGCAGCCAAGATCTCGGGACAGGCTACGAGCAGTACTTC.

This clonotype was counted once. This rearrangement joins TRBV7-9 to TRBJ1-3; D uncertain. The CDR3 sequence is 14 residues long. CDR1 SEHNR and CDR2 FQNEAQ come from the germline V gene (reference sequence). Trimming left V 5 bases short and J 1 base short, with 9 bases between. DNA of the CDR3: TGTGCCAGCAGCCCTACAGTTTCTGGAAACACCATATATTTT. Its protein is CASSPTVSGNTIYF.

The V call is TRBV4-2, the J call TRBJ1-6, with D hard to call. Per germline, CDR1 LGHNA and CDR2 YNFKEQ. The CDR3 spans 18 residues. V was trimmed by 0 bases and J by 0 bases, leaving 12 bases between them. CDR3 region: CASSQDLGSSSYNSPLHF. CDR3 in DNA: TGTGCCAGCAGCCAAGATCTTGGCTCGAGCTCCTATAATTCACCCCTCCACTTT.

V gene TRBV29-1 combines with J gene TRBJ2-2, with 10 bases aligning to TRBD2. The germline CDR1 and CDR2 sequences are SQVTM and ANQGSEA. The ends lost 4 bases at V and 5 bases at J; junction bases unmatched: 13. This CDR3 region has 17 residues. For the CDR3, the DNA is TGCAGCGTTGTGGGGTCCAGCGGGAGGGCCTGGACCGGGGAGCTGTTTTTT. This sequence encodes CSVVGSSGRAWTGELFF.

The V and J genes are TRBV30 and TRBJ2-7, with 9 bases aligning to TRBD1. Germline CDR1 reads GTSNPN; CDR2 reads SVGIG (reference sequence). The CDR3 is made up of 13 amino acids. Germline trimming cut 3 bases from V and 3 bases from J; bases unmatched to any gene: 3. CDR3 region: CAWRGQGVYEQYF. CDR3 nucleotide sequence: TGTGCCTGGAGGGGACAGGGCGTCTACGAGCAGTACTTC.

V gene TRBV19 combines with J gene TRBJ2-7; 7 bases are a match to TRBD1. From germline, CDR1 is LNHDA and CDR2 SQIVND (reference sequence). This CDR3 spans 13 amino acids. V shed 4 bases and J 5 bases; nucleotides not matched to a gene: 5. CDR3 sequence reads: CASSKQGGNEQYF. The CDR3, as DNA: TGTGCCAGTAGTAAACAAGGGGGCAACGAGCAGTACTTC.

This rearrangement joins TRBV20-1 to TRBJ2-3; D gene ambiguous. The germline V gene encodes CDR1 DFQATT and CDR2 SNEGSKA (reference sequence). Trimming removed 7 bases at V and 2 bases at J, with 16 bases between. This CDR3 spans 14 amino acids. The CDR3 here is CSVLMPGPTDTQYF. The CDR3 coding sequence is TGCAGTGTCCTTATGCCGGGCCCCACAGATACGCAGTATTTT.

This chain connects TRBV30 to TRBJ2-7, with D perhaps TRBD2 (5 bases). V lost 3 bases and J 2 bases, leaving 5 bases between the germline ends. CDR1 and CDR2 from the germline V gene are GTSNPN and SVGIG (reference sequence). The CDR3 sequence is 11 residues long. The CDR3 sequence: CAWSGTYEQYF. The CDR3 region has the DNA TGTGCCTGGAGCGGGACCTACGAGCAGTACTTC.

The chain joins TRBV14 to TRBJ1-6; unclear D gene. The ends were cut back, 7 bases at V and 0 bases at J, with 10 bases in the middle. The CDR3 loop spans 15 amino acids. Germline V gene lookup returns CDR1 SGHDN and CDR2 FVKESK. CDR3 DNA sequence: TGTGCCAGCAAATTGACGAGCTCCTATAATTCACCCCTCCACTTT. This encodes CASKLTSSYNSPLHF.

Written as DNA, the CDR3 is TGTGCCAGCAGCATCCACCCGGATAATTCACCCCTCCACTTT. Translating gives CASSIHPDNSPLHF. This rearrangement joins TRBV9 to TRBJ1-6, with unresolved D. Germline loops: CDR1 SGDLS, CDR2 YYNGEE. The CDR3 runs 14 residues. Trimming removed 4 bases at V and 5 bases at J, with 10 bases between.

This clonotype appeared once. The gene calls are TRBV5-1 and TRBJ1-4, with 7 bases that match TRBD1. The CDR3 totals 14 residues. J gave up 5 bases and V 4 bases, and 5 bases lay outside the gene matches. CDR1 and CDR2 (germline): SGHRS, YFSETQ. CDR3 in DNA: TGCGCCAGCAGCCCCGGGACAGACAATGAAAAACTGTTTTTT. Translated, it gives CASSPGTDNEKLFF.

The rearrangement links TRBV6-5 to TRBJ1-2, with D hard to call. The CDR3 consists of 14 residues. Per the germline V gene, CDR1 is MNHEY and CDR2 is SVGAGI. V lost 5 bases and J 6 bases, leaving 16 bases between the germline ends. The CDR3 DNA is TGTGCCAGCAGTCCCCGGATAGCCGGGCATGGCTACACCTTC. This gives the protein CASSPRIAGHGYTF.

V is TRBV20-1 and J is TRBJ1-5, with D possibly matching TRBD1 (6 bases). The germline gives CDR1 DFQATT, CDR2 SNEGSKA (reference sequence). This CDR3 region has 15 residues. V dropped 3 bases and J dropped 5 bases, with 17 bases sitting between them. The CDR3 nucleotides read TGCAGTGCTAGCCCCTCCAACAGGGCGGATCAGCCCCAGCATTTT. Translated: CSASPSNRADQPQHF.

J is TRBJ2-3 and V is TRBV6-1, with 14 bases lining up with TRBD2. CDR1 and CDR2 (germline): MNHNS, SASEGT. CDR3 length equals 16 residues. V lost 3 bases, J lost 8 bases, and 7 bases stayed unmatched. This chain's CDR3 is CASSDGLAGGSGTQYF. CDR3 sequence (DNA): TGTGCCAGCAGTGACGGACTAGCGGGAGGTAGTGGTACGCAGTATTTT.

The chain links TRBV25-1 to TRBJ2-5; no firm D call. This CDR3 comprises 15 residues. Per the germline V gene, CDR1 is MGHDK and CDR2 is SYGVNS. Trimming cost V 2 bases and J 5 bases, with 15 bases left between them. Written as DNA, the CDR3 is TGTGCCAGCAGTGAAGGGTCAGGCCCTGGGGAGACCCAGTACTTC. Translating it yields CASSEGSGPGETQYF.

The sample holds a few counts of this clonotype. The germline gene is not matched at one end of the junction; a read error may be the cause. The chain combines TRBV29-1 with TRBJ2-3, with TRBD1 identical over 8 bases. Germline V lookup: CDR1 SQVTM, CDR2 ANQGSEA. The CDR3 spans 11 residues. This chain's CDR3 is CSVEGNNRGNF. DNA for the CDR3: TGCAGCGTTGAAGGAAATAACAGGGGGAACTTT.

This chain uses TRBV29-1 with TRBJ1-1; D not certain. This CDR3 comprises 12 residues. The germline V gene encodes CDR1 SQVTM and CDR2 ANQGSEA. Trimming removed 4 bases from V and 1 base from J, with 7 bases in between. In DNA form, the CDR3 reads TGCAGCGTTGGCGGGCCGAACACTGAAGCTTTCTTT. Translating gives CSVGGPNTEAFF. Complete variable domain (other parts from reference TRBV29-1 and TRBJ1-1): SAVISQKPSRDICQRGTSLTIQCQVDSQVTMMFWYRQQPGQSLTLIATANQGSEATYESGFVIDKFPISRPNLTFSTLTVSNMSPEDSSIYLCSVGGPNTEAFFGQGTRLTVV.

The CDR3 nucleotides are TGCAGCGTTGCTAGCGGTCTGGAGCAGCCCCAGCATTTT. Amino acid sequence: CSVASGLEQPQHF. J is TRBJ1-5 and V is TRBV29-1; D not certain. The CDR3 is 13 amino acids. The germline CDR1 and CDR2 sequences are SQVTM and ANQGSEA. V was shortened by 4 bases and J by 7 bases, with 14 bases between the two germline ends.

The J gene is TRBJ2-3, the V gene TRBV12-3 or TRBV12-4, with D maybe TRBD1 (6 bases). Trimming took 3 bases from V and 0 from J, leaving 10 bases between them. The CDR3 spans 15 residues. This CDR3 is CASSFLTGSTDTQYF. CDR3 DNA sequence: TGTGCCAGCAGTTTTTTGACAGGTAGCACAGATACGCAGTATTTT.

The chain employs TRBV18 and TRBJ2-1; possibly TRBD1 for D (5 bases). Germline CDR1 KGHSH, CDR2 LQKENI. The CDR3 length is 13 residues. V shed 2 bases and J shed 5 bases, with 7 bases lying between them. The CDR3 region is CASSPKGNNEQFF. CDR3 in DNA: TGTGCCAGCTCACCAAAGGGGAACAATGAGCAGTTCTTC.

V gene TRBV25-1 combines with J gene TRBJ1-2; D is possibly TRBD1 (5 bases). There are 14 residues in the CDR3. Trimming removed 6 bases from V and 3 bases from J, with 14 bases in between. Looked up from germline, CDR1 is MGHDK and CDR2 is SYGVNS. The CDR3 protein is CASSGANGDYGYTF. CDR3 sequence (DNA): TGTGCCAGCAGCGGGGCCAATGGCGACTATGGCTACACCTTC.